One T cell receptor beta chain is described in this entry. The authors' processing: Nucleated cell number was recorded as an estimate derived from reference gene primer amplification. Data came from immunoSEQ multiplex PCR; TCRdb stores just in-frame clones and leaves some out. D and trimming were read from the DNA, whereas the V and J calls and clone size are those reported in that table. The repertoire holds about 160,000 clones, with over 80% as singletons. These data come from a study of blood T cell repertoires in COVID-19. Whole-study context: Researchers got acute and convalescent COVID-19 samples from the United States, Italy and Spain. Sources were T cells, B-cell-depleted T cells, or PBMCs; the material itself was cDNA or gDNA.

Germline-derived CDR1 and CDR2 are MNHEY and SMNVEV (reference sequence). CDR3 length: 15 residues. V gave up 2 bases and J gave up 6 bases, with 16 bases separating them. The clonotype was recovered from a woman aged 60 to 75 with acute or convalescent COVID-19. The sequenced sample was peripheral blood. The chain links TRBV27 to TRBJ1-2; D possibly corresponds to TRBD1 (6 bases). The DNA for the CDR3 is TGTGCCAGCAGTTTAGGCGCGGGGGCGCCGGATGGCTACACCTTC. It encodes CASSLGAGAPDGYTF.